This TCR beta chain comes out of a study of control samples from healthy donors and cancer patients. This table comes from immunoSEQ multiplex PCR, and its TCRdb copy is limited to in-frame clones, with some not included. The repertoire holds 160,000 or so clones, with approximately 93% as singletons. Looked up from germline, CDR1 is MNHEY and CDR2 is SMNVEV (reference sequence). V shed 2 bases, J shed 5 bases, and the junction held 12 bases outside the gene matches. CDR3 length: 16 amino acids. This receptor was identified in a man aged 45-60 years in good health. This rearrangement joins TRBV27 to TRBJ2-7; 7 nucleotides agree with TRBD2. Sequences were obtained from blood. The CDR3 DNA is TGTGCCAGCAGTTTAAAAGCGGGAATCACTCGGGACGAGCAGTACTTC. Amino acids: CASSLKAGITRDEQYF.